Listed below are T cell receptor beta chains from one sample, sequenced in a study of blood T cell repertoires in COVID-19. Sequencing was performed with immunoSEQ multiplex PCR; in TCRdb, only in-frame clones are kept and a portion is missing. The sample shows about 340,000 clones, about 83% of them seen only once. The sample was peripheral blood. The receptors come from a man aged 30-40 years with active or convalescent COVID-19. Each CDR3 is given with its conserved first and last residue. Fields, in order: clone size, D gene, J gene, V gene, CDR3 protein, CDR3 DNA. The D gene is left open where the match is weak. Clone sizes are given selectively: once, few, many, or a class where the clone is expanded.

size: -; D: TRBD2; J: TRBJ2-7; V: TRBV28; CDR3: CASWTSGSGEQYF; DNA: TGTGCCAGCTGGACTAGCGGGAGTGGTGAGCAGTACTTC
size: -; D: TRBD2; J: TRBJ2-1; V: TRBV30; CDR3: CACLGGYNEQFF; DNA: TGTGCCTGCCTGGGGGGGTACAATGAGCAGTTCTTC
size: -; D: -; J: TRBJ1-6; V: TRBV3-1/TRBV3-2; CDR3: CASSQEFSSPLHF; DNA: TGTGCCAGCAGCCAAGAATTTAGCTCACCCCTCCACTTT
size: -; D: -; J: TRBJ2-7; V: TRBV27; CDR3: CASSLRESYEQYF; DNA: TGTGCCAGCAGTTTACGGGAATCCTACGAGCAGTACTTC
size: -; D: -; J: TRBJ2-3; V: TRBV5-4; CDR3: CASSPKTQGDTQYF; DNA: TGTGCCAGCAGCCCTAAAACTCAGGGAGATACGCAGTATTTT
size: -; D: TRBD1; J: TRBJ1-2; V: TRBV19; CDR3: CATLGQYGYTF; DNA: TGTGCCACCCTGGGACAGTATGGCTACACCTTC
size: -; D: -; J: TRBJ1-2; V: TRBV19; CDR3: CASSPGAGGYTF; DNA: TGTGCCAGTAGTCCAGGGGCTGGTGGCTACACCTTC
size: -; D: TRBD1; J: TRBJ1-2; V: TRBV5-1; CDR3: CASSLRSTGSVSYGYTF; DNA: TGCGCCAGCAGCTTGAGATCGACAGGGAGCGTCAGCTATGGCTACACCTTC
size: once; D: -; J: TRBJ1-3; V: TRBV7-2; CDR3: CASSYLAPPGNTIYF; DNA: TGTGCCAGCAGCTATCTAGCACCCCCTGGAAACACCATATATTTT
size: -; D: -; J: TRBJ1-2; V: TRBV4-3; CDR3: CASSQEAANYGYTF; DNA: TGCGCCAGCAGCCAGGAGGCAGCTAACTATGGCTACACCTTC
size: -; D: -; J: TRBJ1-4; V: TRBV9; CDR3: CASSVGPGGQGNEKLFF; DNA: TGTGCCAGCAGCGTAGGTCCGGGCGGACAAGGAAATGAAAAACTGTTTTTT
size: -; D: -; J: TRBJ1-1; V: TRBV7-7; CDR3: CASSLAPDTEAFF; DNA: TGTGCCAGCAGCTTAGCCCCCGACACTGAAGCTTTCTTT
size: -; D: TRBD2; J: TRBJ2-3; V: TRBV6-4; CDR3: CASISIPHAGGPPDTQYF; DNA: TGTGCCTCAATCTCAATCCCCCACGCGGGAGGGCCGCCAGATACGCAGTATTTT
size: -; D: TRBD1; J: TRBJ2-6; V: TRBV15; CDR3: CATSPRDRGSGANVLTF; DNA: TGTGCCACCAGCCCCCGGGACAGGGGTTCTGGGGCCAACGTCCTGACTTTC
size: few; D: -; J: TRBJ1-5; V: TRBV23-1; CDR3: CASSPLSQHF; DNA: TGCGCCAGCAGTCCTCTTTCCCAGCATTTT
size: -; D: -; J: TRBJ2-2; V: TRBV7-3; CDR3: CATALSGDDTGELFF; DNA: TGTGCCACTGCCCTATCGGGGGATGACACCGGGGAGCTGTTTTTT
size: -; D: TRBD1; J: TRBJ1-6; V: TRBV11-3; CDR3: CASSPRTGYNSPLHF; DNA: TGTGCCAGCAGCCCAAGGACAGGTTATAATTCACCCCTCCACTTT
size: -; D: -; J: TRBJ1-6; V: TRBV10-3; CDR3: CAISGDGGRTSLHF; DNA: TGTGCCATCAGTGGGGACGGGGGGCGAACGTCCCTCCACTTT
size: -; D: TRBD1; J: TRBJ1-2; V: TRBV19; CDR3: CATEGQKNYGYTF; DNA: TGTGCCACGGAGGGACAGAAAAACTATGGCTACACCTTC
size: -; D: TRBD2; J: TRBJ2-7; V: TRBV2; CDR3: CASSRGGSYEQYF; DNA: TGTGCCAGTTCCCGGGGGGGTTCCTACGAGCAGTACTTC
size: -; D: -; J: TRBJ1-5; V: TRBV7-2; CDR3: CASSHISGPQHF; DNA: TGTGCCAGCAGCCACATCTCGGGGCCCCAGCATTTT
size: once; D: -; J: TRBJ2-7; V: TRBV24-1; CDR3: CATSDTGVGYEQYF; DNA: TGTGCCACCAGTGACACCGGGGTGGGCTACGAGCAGTACTTC
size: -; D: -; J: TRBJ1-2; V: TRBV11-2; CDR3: CASSLVSGQHNYGYTF; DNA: TGTGCCAGCAGCTTGGTCTCGGGACAACACAACTATGGCTACACCTTC
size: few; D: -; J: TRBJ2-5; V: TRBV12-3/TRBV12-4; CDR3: CASSLAQGETQYF; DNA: TGTGCCAGCAGTTTAGCGCAGGGAGAGACCCAGTACTTC
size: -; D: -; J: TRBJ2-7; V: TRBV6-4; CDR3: CASSVSGGAYEQYF; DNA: TGTGCCAGCAGTGTCTCCGGGGGAGCCTACGAGCAGTACTTC
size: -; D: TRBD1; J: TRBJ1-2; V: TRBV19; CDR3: CASHRDREYGYTF; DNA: TGTGCCAGCCACCGGGACAGGGAGTATGGCTACACCTTC
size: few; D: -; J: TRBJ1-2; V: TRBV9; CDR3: CASSVEGVGYGYTF; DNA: TGTGCCAGCAGCGTAGAAGGGGTTGGCTATGGCTACACCTTC
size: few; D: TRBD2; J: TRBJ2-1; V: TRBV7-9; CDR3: CASSLARPASGRANEQFF; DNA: TGTGCCAGCAGCTTAGCCCGTCCGGCTAGCGGGAGGGCCAATGAGCAGTTCTTC
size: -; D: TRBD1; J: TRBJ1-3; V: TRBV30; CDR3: CAWSPGGTGNTIYF; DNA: TGTGCCTGGAGTCCAGGGGGAACGGGAAACACCATATATTTT
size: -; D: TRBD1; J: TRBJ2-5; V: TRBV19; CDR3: CASSRRGRETQYF; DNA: TGTGCCAGTAGTCGAAGGGGGCGTGAGACCCAGTACTTC
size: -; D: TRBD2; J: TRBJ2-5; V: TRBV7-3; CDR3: CASSPGTSGRARGETQYF; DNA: TGTGCCAGCAGCCCCGGGACTAGCGGGAGGGCCCGGGGGGAGACCCAGTACTTC
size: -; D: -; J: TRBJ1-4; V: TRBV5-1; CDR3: CASSFVGSTNEKLFF; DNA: TGCGCCAGCAGCTTTGTCGGGTCAACTAATGAAAAACTGTTTTTT
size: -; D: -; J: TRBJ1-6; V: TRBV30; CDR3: CACRGGFGSPLHF; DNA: TGTGCCTGCCGGGGAGGCTTCGGTTCACCCCTCCACTTT
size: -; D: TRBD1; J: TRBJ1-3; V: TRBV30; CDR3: CAWSLTGGAGNTIYF; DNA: TGTGCCTGGAGCCTGACAGGGGGCGCTGGAAACACCATATATTTT
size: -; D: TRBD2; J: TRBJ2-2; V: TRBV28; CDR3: CASSFYLPGLAGGTGELFF; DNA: TGTGCCAGCAGTTTCTACCTTCCGGGACTAGCGGGAGGTACCGGGGAGCTGTTTTTT
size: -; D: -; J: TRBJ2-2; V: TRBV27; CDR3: CASSSQAGPNETGELFF; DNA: TGTGCCAGCAGTTCCCAAGCAGGCCCCAACGAGACCGGGGAGCTGTTTTTT
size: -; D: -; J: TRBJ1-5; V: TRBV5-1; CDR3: CASSFGVDQPQHF; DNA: TGCGCCAGCAGCTTCGGGGTGGATCAGCCCCAGCATTTT
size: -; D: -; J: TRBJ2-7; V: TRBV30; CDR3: CAWSEGRENSYEQYF; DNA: TGTGCCTGGAGTGAGGGCAGGGAAAATTCCTACGAGCAGTACTTC
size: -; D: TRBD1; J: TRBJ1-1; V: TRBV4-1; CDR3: CASSQVAQGDTEAFF; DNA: TGCGCCAGCAGCCAAGTCGCACAGGGGGACACTGAAGCTTTCTTT
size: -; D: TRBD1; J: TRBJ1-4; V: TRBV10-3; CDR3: CAIRETGTVDEKLFF; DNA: TGTGCCATCAGGGAGACCGGGACAGTTGATGAAAAACTGTTTTTT
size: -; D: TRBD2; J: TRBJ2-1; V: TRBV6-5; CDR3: CASNAGGPSEQFF; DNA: TGTGCCAGCAACGCGGGAGGGCCTAGTGAGCAGTTCTTC
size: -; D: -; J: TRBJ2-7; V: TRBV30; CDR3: CAWSKGLQGGYEQYF; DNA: TGTGCCTGGAGTAAAGGATTACAAGGGGGCTACGAGCAGTACTTC
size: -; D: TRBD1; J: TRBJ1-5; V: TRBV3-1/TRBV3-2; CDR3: CASSPTGGRQPQHF; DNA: TGTGCCAGCAGTCCGACAGGGGGCAGGCAGCCCCAGCATTTT
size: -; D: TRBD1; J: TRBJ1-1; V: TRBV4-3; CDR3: CASSLWTGAMNTEAFF; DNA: TGCGCCAGCAGCCTCTGGACAGGCGCCATGAACACTGAAGCTTTCTTT